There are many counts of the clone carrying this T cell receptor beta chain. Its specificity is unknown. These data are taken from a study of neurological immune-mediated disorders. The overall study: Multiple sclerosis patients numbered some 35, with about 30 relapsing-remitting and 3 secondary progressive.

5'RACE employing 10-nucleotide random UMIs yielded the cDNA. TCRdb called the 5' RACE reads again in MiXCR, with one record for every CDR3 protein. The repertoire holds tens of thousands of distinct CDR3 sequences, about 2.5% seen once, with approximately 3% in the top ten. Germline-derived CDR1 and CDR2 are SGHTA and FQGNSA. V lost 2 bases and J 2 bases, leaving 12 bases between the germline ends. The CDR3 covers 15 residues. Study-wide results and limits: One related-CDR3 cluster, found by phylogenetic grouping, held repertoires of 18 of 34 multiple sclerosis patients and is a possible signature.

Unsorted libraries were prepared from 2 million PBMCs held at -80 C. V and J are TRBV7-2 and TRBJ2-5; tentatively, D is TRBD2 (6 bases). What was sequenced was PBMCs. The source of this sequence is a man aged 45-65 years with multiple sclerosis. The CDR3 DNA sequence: TGTGCCAGCAGCTTAAGCGGAGGGTTTCAAGAGACCCAGTACTTC. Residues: CASSLSGGFQETQYF. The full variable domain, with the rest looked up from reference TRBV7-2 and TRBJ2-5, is GAGVSQSPSNKVTEKGKDVELRCDPISGHTALYWYRQSLGQGLEFLIYFQGNSAPDKSGLPSDRFSAERTGGSVSTLTIQRTQQEDSAVYLCASSLSGGFQETQYFGPGTRLLVL.